Listed below are T cell receptor beta chains from one sample, sequenced in a study of blood T cell repertoires in COVID-19. Profiled with immunoSEQ multiplex PCR; TCRdb holds only in-frame clones, not every one. Among 250,000 to 400,000 clones, about 92% were seen once, and the ten largest hold around 2.5%. Input material: PBMCs or T cells enriched from blood (not recorded which). The receptors were gathered from a man in his sixties who had recovered from COVID-19. The CDR3 runs from the conserved cysteine through the conserved F or W. A D gene is named only where the DNA matches it firmly. Clone size is shown for a subset of rows, as once, few, many or a class of expanded clone.

clone_size j_call v_call d_call cdr3_aa
NA TRBJ2-1 TRBV12-3/TRBV12-4 NA CASTSGYNEQFF
NA TRBJ2-2 TRBV2 TRBD2 CASSALTSGRTGELFF
NA TRBJ2-3 TRBV2 TRBD2 CASRSLAARTDTQYF
NA TRBJ1-2 TRBV4-3 NA CASSQVSPAADYTF
NA TRBJ1-4 TRBV19 TRBD1 CASSINRGGATNEKLFF
once TRBJ2-3 TRBV6-5 NA CASSYSWTPDTDTQYF
NA TRBJ2-1 TRBV12-3/TRBV12-4 NA CASSTGLEQFF
NA TRBJ2-7 TRBV11-3 TRBD1 CASSRDREGYEQYF
NA TRBJ1-2 TRBV15 TRBD1 CATSREDRGHGYTF
once TRBJ2-1 TRBV5-1 NA CASSLPGRPNEQFF
NA TRBJ2-7 TRBV4-1 TRBD2 CASSQLATGTSSYEQYF
NA TRBJ1-5 TRBV18 NA CASSPSGDQPQHF
NA TRBJ1-5 TRBV14 NA CASSQDRTCVGAGGNQPQHF
NA TRBJ1-6 TRBV7-2 NA CASSLEGVGNSPLHF
NA TRBJ2-5 TRBV5-6 TRBD1 CASRGTGVQETQYF
NA TRBJ1-1 TRBV21-1 NA CASSKGGRLRNTEAFF
NA TRBJ2-7 TRBV7-9 NA CASSTWSSGYEQYF
NA TRBJ2-1 TRBV5-1 TRBD2 CASSFFSGRGPYNEQFF
NA TRBJ2-7 TRBV2 NA CASSEGAYEQYF
NA TRBJ2-7 TRBV13 TRBD2 CASSLGGTNEQYF
NA TRBJ2-7 TRBV15 TRBD2 CATSRVSGGRSYEQYF
NA TRBJ2-2 TRBV6-5 NA CASRPGVNTGELFF
NA TRBJ1-6 TRBV7-9 NA CASSLVSGLNSPLHF
NA TRBJ1-1 TRBV7-9 NA CASSLARNTEAFF
NA TRBJ2-6 TRBV7-9 NA CASSLSSVSGANVLTF
NA TRBJ2-1 TRBV14 TRBD1 CASSQGQQSYNEQFF
NA TRBJ2-7 TRBV6-5 NA CASSYSSSARVHEQYF
NA TRBJ1-3 TRBV7-9 NA CASSFDWIDPSGNTIYF
NA TRBJ2-7 TRBV12-3/TRBV12-4 NA CASSFVVHEQYF
NA TRBJ1-5 TRBV7-8 TRBD1 CASSPTGGSAQPQHF
NA TRBJ2-3 TRBV29-1 NA CSVDQSTDTQYF
NA TRBJ1-5 TRBV28 NA CASRTGGSNQPQHF
NA TRBJ1-3 TRBV2 NA CASSEGGGTIYF
NA TRBJ1-2 TRBV6-5 NA CASTMEQEIYGYTF
NA TRBJ1-5 TRBV5-5 TRBD1 CASRQGPNSNQPQHF
NA TRBJ1-5 TRBV15 NA CATSRDVTAGSNQPQHF
NA TRBJ2-3 TRBV9 TRBD1 CASSTRTGGTDTQYF
once TRBJ2-7 TRBV7-8 TRBD2 CASSTTHGTSGGRQYF
NA TRBJ1-1 TRBV7-2 TRBD1 CASRPGTGVMNTEAFF
few TRBJ2-1 TRBV4-2 NA CASSQEQGNEQFF
once TRBJ2-5 TRBV30 TRBD2 CALSAGGHQETQYF
NA TRBJ1-5 TRBV4-1 NA CASSRQVNQPQHF
NA TRBJ1-2 TRBV5-1 NA CASSFTPEEYGYTF
NA TRBJ1-2 TRBV14 TRBD1 CASSQVAGGDYGYTF
few TRBJ2-5 TRBV18 TRBD2 CASSVLAEETQYF
NA TRBJ1-5 TRBV10-3 NA CAIRDDRSAPQHF
NA TRBJ1-5 TRBV3-1/TRBV3-2 NA CASSLGQRDQPQHF